The 18 T cell receptor beta chains reported below all come from one sample, sequenced in a study of blood T cell repertoires in COVID-19. TCRdb's copy holds only in-frame clones and misses some; the assay was immunoSEQ multiplex PCR. This table holds approximately 69,000 clones, around 85% found once. Specimen: peripheral blood. The receptors were sampled from a human donor in a cohort sampled during active COVID-19.

The rearrangement links TRBV7-3 to TRBJ1-2, with D uncertain. Germline V lookup: CDR1 SGHTA, CDR2 FQGTGA. CDR3 size: 13 residues. Trimming left V 5 bases short and J 7 bases short, with 14 bases between. DNA of the CDR3: TGTGCCAGCAGCCTGACTAGCGGGTCTGGCTACACCTTC. The encoded protein is CASSLTSGSGYTF.

In this sample, this clone turned up once. The gene calls are TRBV30 and TRBJ1-4; 8 positions match TRBD1. There are 15 residues in the CDR3. Germline CDR1 is GTSNPN and CDR2 is SVGIG (reference sequence). V gave up 1 base and J gave up 7 bases; unmatched junction bases: 8. In DNA, the CDR3 is TGTGCCTGGAGTGATAAAAGGACAGGGAGTGAAAAACTGTTTTTT. Translated, it gives CAWSDKRTGSEKLFF.

The J gene is TRBJ2-2, the V gene TRBV7-3, with D unresolved. With 0 bases removed from V and 3 bases from J, the gap between germline ends came to 5 bases. CDR3 length: 14 residues. The germline V gene encodes CDR1 SGHTA and CDR2 FQGTGA. CDR3 sequence (DNA): TGTGCCAGCAGCTTAACGGGCGACACCGGGGAGCTGTTTTTT. Translating gives CASSLTGDTGELFF.

The V call is TRBV28, the J call TRBJ1-1; D might be TRBD1 (6 bases). Trimming took off 6 bases at V and 1 base at J, with 9 bases between the two ends. From germline, CDR1 is MDHEN and CDR2 SYDVKM. This CDR3 spans 13 amino acids. The CDR3 DNA reads as TGTGCCAGCAGCACACAGGGGAACACTGAAGCTTTCTTT. Translated: CASSTQGNTEAFF.

The chain recombines TRBV7-8 with TRBJ2-1, with a tentative D call TRBD1 (5 bases). V was cut by 2 bases and J by 4 bases, with 6 bases left in between. CDR1 and CDR2 (germline): SGHVS, FQNEAQ. The CDR3 runs to 13 residues. CDR3 bases: TGTGCCAGCAGCTTACGACAGTACAATGAGCAGTTCTTC. Residues: CASSLRQYNEQFF.

The J gene is TRBJ2-5, the V gene TRBV7-9; a weak D match, TRBD2 (6 bases). V lost 1 base and J 1 base, leaving 16 bases between the germline ends. The germline V gene has CDR1 SEHNR and CDR2 FQNEAQ (reference sequence). The length of the CDR3 is 17 residues. The CDR3 nucleotides read TGTGCCAGCAGCTTAGGAGCGTGGGTTAGCGGCCAAGAGACCCAGTACTTC. Translating gives CASSLGAWVSGQETQYF.

The chain links TRBV18 to TRBJ1-4; 7 nucleotides line up with TRBD1. Germline values: CDR1 KGHSH, CDR2 LQKENI. With 3 bases clipped from V and 1 base from J, the junction kept 2 bases outside the gene matches. CDR3 length: 15 amino acids. The CDR3 sequence is CASSPQGGTNEKLFF. The CDR3 coding sequence is TGTGCCAGCTCACCCCAGGGGGGAACTAATGAAAAACTGTTTTTT.

This rearrangement joins TRBV14 to TRBJ1-2; D not certain. Germline V CDR1 and CDR2: SGHDN, FVKESK. Deletions cut 5 bases from V and 4 bases from J, with 11 bases between. The CDR3 runs 13 residues. This CDR3 reads CASSYRHPYGYTF. CDR3 in DNA: TGTGCCAGCAGCTACCGACATCCCTATGGCTACACCTTC.

This clone is a singleton in its sample. The genes are TRBV4-3 and TRBJ2-7; no definite D call. CDR1 and CDR2 from the germline V gene are LGHNA and YSLEER. CDR3 length equals 13 residues. With 3 bases removed from V and 0 bases from J, the gap between germline ends came to 6 bases. The CDR3 sequence: CASSHSLSYEQYF. The DNA for the CDR3 is TGCGCCAGCAGCCACAGTCTCTCCTACGAGCAGTACTTC.

V and J are TRBV6-6 and TRBJ2-3; TRBD2 aligns across 7 bases. Germline V lookup: CDR1 MNHNY, CDR2 SVGAGI (reference sequence). The CDR3 is 15 residues long. The V segment lost 6 bases and the J segment 0 bases; nucleotides outside the gene matches: 6. The CDR3 DNA sequence: TGTGCCAGCAGAACAAGCGGGGAGAGCACAGATACGCAGTATTTT. It encodes CASRTSGESTDTQYF.

The V call is TRBV14, the J call TRBJ2-3, with D maybe TRBD2 (6 bases). Trimming cost V 0 bases and J 4 bases, with 11 bases left between them. The CDR3 runs 15 residues. Per the germline V gene, CDR1 is SGHDN and CDR2 is FVKESK. DNA for the CDR3: TGTGCCAGCAGCCAAGAACGGGGGTGGGCAGATACGCAGTATTTT. Translation: CASSQERGWADTQYF.

This chain connects TRBV30 to TRBJ2-5; the D is unclear. V was pared by 5 bases and J by 1 base, with 8 bases between. CDR3 length equals 12 residues. Germline CDR1 reads GTSNPN; CDR2 reads SVGIG (reference sequence). CDR3 sequence (DNA): TGTGCCTGGTCTGAGCTCCAAGAGACCCAGTACTTC. It codes for CAWSELQETQYF.

The chain joins TRBV5-1 to TRBJ2-3, with D hard to call. Trimming removed 7 bases at V and 0 bases at J, with 18 bases between. The CDR3 length is 16 residues. Germline assignment: CDR1 SGHRS and CDR2 YFSETQ. In DNA form, the CDR3 reads TGCGCCAGCCACAAAGGTGACACCCTTAGCACAGATACGCAGTATTTT. Its protein product is CASHKGDTLSTDTQYF.

Remarks on this clone: The identical CDR3 is also encoded by other nucleotide sequences in the sample. The V and J genes are TRBV5-6 and TRBJ2-3, with D maybe TRBD1 (6 bases). Per germline, CDR1 SGHDT and CDR2 YYEEEE. The CDR3 totals 17 residues. The ends were cut back, 0 bases at V and 2 bases at J, with 16 bases in the middle. For the CDR3, the DNA is TGTGCCAGCAGCTTGGGGGGTCAGGGGCTTATCACAGATACGCAGTATTTT. Translated: CASSLGGQGLITDTQYF.

The chain recombines TRBV10-3 with TRBJ2-3; no definite D call. V dropped 6 bases and J dropped 6 bases, with 16 bases sitting between them. This CDR3 comprises 14 residues. Germline CDR1 and CDR2: ENHRY and SYGVKD. The chain's CDR3 is CAIRGGGAWDTQYF. The CDR3 DNA sequence: TGTGCCATCAGGGGTGGCGGCGCCTGGGATACGCAGTATTTT.

This rearrangement joins TRBV4-1 to TRBJ1-5; 8 nucleotides agree with TRBD1. This CDR3 is built from 16 residues. From germline, CDR1 is MGHRA and CDR2 YSYEKL. With 0 bases clipped from V and 3 bases from J, the junction kept 4 bases outside the gene matches. In nucleotides, the CDR3 is TGCGCCAGCAGCCAAGAAGGGACAGGTTTCAATCAGCCCCAGCATTTT. It translates to CASSQEGTGFNQPQHF.

V is TRBV5-1 and J is TRBJ2-5, with a possible D match to TRBD1 (6 bases). Germline V gene sequence: CDR1 SGHRS, CDR2 YFSETQ. Trimming removed 3 bases from V and 1 base from J, with 10 bases in between. CDR3 length: 14 residues. CDR3 in amino acids: CASSSGQIQETQYF. CDR3 nucleotide sequence: TGCGCCAGCAGCTCTGGACAGATCCAAGAGACCCAGTACTTC.

This sequence joins TRBV5-6 and TRBJ2-5, with D unclear. CDR1 is SGHDT and CDR2 is YYEEEE in the germline V gene. Trimming shortened V by 1 base and J by 7 bases, and 14 bases separated the two germline ends. This CDR3 comprises 14 residues. CDR3 DNA sequence: TGTGCCAGCAGCTTGAATGACTCCCCCAGGACCCAGTACTTC. The encoded protein is CASSLNDSPRTQYF. Based on the CDR3 plus reference TRBV5-6 and TRBJ2-5, the full variable domain is DAGVTQSPTHLIKTRGQQVTLRCSPKSGHDTVSWYQQALGQGPQFIFQYYEEEERQRGNFPDRFSGHQFPNYSSELNVNALLLGDSALYLCASSLNDSPRTQYFGPGTRLLVL.